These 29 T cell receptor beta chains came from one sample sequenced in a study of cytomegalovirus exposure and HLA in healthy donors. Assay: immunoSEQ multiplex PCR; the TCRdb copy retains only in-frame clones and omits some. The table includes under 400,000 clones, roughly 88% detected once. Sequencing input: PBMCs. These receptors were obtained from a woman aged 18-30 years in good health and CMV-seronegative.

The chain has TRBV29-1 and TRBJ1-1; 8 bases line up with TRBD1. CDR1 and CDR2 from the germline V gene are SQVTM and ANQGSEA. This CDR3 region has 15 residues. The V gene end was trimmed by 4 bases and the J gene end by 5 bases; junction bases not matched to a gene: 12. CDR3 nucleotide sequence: TGCAGCGTTGTCGGGGCGGCAGGGGGCATAACTGAAGCTTTCTTT. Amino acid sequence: CSVVGAAGGITEAFF.

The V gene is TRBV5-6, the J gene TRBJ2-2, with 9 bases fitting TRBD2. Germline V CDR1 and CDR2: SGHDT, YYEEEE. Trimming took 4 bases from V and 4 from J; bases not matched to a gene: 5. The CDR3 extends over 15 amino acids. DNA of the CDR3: TGTGCCAGCAGCCTATTAGCGGGGGCCACCGGGGAGCTGTTTTTT. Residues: CASSLLAGATGELFF. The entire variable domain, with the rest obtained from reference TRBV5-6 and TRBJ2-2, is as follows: DAGVTQSPTHLIKTRGQQVTLRCSPKSGHDTVSWYQQALGQGPQFIFQYYEEEERQRGNFPDRFSGHQFPNYSSELNVNALLLGDSALYLCASSLLAGATGELFFGEGSRLTVL.

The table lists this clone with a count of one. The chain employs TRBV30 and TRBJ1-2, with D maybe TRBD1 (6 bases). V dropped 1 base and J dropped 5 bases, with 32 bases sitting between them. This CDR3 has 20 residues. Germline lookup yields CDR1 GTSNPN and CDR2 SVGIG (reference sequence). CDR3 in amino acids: CAWSDHREEGRAFLNYGYTF. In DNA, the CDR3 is TGTGCCTGGAGTGACCACAGGGAGGAAGGGAGGGCCTTTCTTAATTATGGCTACACCTTC.

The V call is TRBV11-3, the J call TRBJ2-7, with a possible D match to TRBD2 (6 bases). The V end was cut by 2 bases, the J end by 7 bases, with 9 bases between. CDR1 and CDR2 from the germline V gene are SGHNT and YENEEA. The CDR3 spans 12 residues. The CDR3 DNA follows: TGTGCCAGCAGCTTAACGGCGGGAGAGCAGTACTTC. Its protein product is CASSLTAGEQYF.

The CDR3 DNA sequence: TGCGCCAGCAGCTTGGCAGTCCCAGAAAACGGGTACGAGCAGTACTTC. It specifies CASSLAVPENGYEQYF. J is TRBJ2-7 and V is TRBV5-1; D gene uncertain. The CDR3 loop spans 16 amino acids. Deletions cut 0 bases from V and 4 bases from J, with 17 bases between. The germline gives CDR1 SGHRS, CDR2 YFSETQ.

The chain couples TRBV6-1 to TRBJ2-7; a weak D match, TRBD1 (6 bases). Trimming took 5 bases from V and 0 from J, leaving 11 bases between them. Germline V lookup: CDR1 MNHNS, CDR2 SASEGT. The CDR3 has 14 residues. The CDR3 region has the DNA TGTGCCAGCAGTAAGGGGGATCTCTCCTACGAGCAGTACTTC. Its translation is CASSKGDLSYEQYF.

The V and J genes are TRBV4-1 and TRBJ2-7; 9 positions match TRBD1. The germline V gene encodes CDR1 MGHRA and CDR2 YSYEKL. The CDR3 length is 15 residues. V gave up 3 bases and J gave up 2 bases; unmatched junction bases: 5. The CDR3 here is CASSHTGTGPYEQYF. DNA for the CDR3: TGCGCCAGCAGCCACACCGGGACAGGGCCCTACGAGCAGTACTTC.

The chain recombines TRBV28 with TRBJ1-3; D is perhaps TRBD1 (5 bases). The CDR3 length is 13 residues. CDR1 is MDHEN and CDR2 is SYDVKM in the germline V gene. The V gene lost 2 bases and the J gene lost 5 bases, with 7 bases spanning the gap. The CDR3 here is CASSLAGRNTIYF. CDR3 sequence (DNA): TGTGCCAGCAGTTTAGCAGGGAGAAACACCATATATTTT.

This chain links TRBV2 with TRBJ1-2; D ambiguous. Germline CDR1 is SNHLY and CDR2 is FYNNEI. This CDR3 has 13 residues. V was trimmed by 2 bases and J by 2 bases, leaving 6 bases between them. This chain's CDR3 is CASSEIGNYGYTF. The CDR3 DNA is TGTGCCAGCAGTGAAATCGGGAACTATGGCTACACCTTC.

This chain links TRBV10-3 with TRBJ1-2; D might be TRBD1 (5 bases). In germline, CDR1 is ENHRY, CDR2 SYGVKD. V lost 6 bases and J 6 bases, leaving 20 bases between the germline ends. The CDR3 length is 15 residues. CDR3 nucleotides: TGTGCCATCAGGGCGGGAGGGGAACTTTTCCATGGCTACACCTTC. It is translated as CAIRAGGELFHGYTF.

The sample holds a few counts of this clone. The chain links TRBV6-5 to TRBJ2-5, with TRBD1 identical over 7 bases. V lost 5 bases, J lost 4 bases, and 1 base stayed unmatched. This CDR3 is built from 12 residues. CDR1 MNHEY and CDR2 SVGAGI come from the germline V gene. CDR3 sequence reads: CASSHRGETQYF. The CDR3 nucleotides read TGTGCCAGCAGTCACAGGGGAGAGACCCAGTACTTC.

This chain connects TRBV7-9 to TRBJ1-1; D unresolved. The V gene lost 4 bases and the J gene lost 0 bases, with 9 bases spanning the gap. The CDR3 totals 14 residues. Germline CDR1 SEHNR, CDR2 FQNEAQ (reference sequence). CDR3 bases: TGTGCCAGCAGCTCCTGGGCGTTGAACACTGAAGCTTTCTTT. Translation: CASSSWALNTEAFF.

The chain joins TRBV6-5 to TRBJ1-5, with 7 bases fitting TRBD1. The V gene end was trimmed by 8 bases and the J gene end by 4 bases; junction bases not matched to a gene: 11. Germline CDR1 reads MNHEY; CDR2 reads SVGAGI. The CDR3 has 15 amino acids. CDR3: CASGDRAAINQPQHF. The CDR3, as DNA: TGTGCCAGCGGAGACAGGGCGGCGATAAATCAGCCCCAGCATTTT.

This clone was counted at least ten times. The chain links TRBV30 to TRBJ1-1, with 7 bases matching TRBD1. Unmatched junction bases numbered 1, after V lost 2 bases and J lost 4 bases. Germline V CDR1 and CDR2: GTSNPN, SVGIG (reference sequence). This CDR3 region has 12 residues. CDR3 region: CAWSRQGTEAFF. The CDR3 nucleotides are TGTGCCTGGAGTCGACAGGGCACTGAAGCTTTCTTT.

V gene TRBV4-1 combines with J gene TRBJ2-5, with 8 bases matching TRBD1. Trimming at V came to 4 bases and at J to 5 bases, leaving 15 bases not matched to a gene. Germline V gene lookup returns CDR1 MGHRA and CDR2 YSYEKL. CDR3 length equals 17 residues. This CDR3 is CASSRRGSKDRDETQYF. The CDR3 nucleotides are TGCGCCAGCAGCCGGAGGGGCTCAAAGGACAGGGATGAGACCCAGTACTTC.

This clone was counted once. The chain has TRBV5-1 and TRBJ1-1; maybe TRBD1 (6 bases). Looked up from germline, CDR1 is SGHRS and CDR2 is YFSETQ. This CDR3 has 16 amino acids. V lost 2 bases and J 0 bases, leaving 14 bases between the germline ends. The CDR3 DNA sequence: TGCGCCAGCAGCTTAAGGACAGCCCTTATGAACACTGAAGCTTTCTTT. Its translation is CASSLRTALMNTEAFF.

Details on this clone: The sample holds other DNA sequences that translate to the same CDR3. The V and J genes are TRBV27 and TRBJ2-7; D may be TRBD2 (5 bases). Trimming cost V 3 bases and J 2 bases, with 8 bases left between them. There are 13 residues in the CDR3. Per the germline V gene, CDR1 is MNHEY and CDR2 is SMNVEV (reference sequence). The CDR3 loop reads CASSFRGTYEQYF. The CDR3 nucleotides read TGTGCCAGCAGTTTTCGGGGTACCTACGAGCAGTACTTC.

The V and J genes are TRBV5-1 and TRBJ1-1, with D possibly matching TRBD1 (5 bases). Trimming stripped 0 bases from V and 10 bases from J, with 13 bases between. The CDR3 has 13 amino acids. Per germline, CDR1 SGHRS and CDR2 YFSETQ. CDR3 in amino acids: CASSLVADGGAFF. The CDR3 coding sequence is TGCGCCAGCAGCTTGGTCGCTGACGGGGGAGCTTTCTTT. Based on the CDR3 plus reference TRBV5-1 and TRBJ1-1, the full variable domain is KAGVTQTPRYLIKTRGQQVTLSCSPISGHRSVSWYQQTPGQGLQFLFEYFSETQRNKGNFPGRFSGRQFSNSRSEMNVSTLELGDSALYLCASSLVADGGAFFGQGTRLTVV.

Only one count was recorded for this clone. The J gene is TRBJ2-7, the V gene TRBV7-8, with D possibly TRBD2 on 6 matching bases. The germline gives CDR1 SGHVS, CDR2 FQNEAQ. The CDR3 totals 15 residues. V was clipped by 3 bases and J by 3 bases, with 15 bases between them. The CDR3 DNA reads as TGTGCCAGCAGCTTTTGGGAGGTGGGGGGCTACGAGCAGTACTTC. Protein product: CASSFWEVGGYEQYF.

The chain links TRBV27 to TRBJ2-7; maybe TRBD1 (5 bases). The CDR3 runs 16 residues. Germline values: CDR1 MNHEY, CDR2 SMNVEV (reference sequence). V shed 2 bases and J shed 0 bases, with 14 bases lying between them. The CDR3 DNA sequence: TGTGCCAGCAGTTTAGTTCCAGGGCCTAGCTCCTACGAGCAGTACTTC. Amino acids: CASSLVPGPSSYEQYF.

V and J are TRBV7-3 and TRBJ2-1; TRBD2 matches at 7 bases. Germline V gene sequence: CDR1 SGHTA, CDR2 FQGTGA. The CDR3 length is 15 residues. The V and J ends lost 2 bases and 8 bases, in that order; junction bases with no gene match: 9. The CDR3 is CASSLLGEGSHEQFF. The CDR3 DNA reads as TGTGCCAGCAGCTTATTGGGGGAGGGCAGTCATGAGCAGTTCTTC.

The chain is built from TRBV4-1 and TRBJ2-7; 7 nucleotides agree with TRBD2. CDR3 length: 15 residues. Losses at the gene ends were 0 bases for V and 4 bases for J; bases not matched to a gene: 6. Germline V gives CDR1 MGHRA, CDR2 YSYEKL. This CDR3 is CASSQDPGLVYEQYF. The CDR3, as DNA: TGCGCCAGCAGCCAAGACCCCGGACTAGTTTACGAGCAGTACTTC.

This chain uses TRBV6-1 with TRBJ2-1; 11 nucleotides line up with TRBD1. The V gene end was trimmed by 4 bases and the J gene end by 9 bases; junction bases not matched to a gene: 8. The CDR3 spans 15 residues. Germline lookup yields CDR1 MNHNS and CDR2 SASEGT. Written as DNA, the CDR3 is TGTGCCAGCAGTGGGCGGGACAGGGGGTTCCCTGAGCAGTTCTTC. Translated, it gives CASSGRDRGFPEQFF.

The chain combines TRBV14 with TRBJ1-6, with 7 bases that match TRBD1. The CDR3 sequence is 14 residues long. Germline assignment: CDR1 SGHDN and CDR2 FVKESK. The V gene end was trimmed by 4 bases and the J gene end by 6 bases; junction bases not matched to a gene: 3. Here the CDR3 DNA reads TGTGCCAGCAGCCTTGGACAGGTTAATTCACCCCTCCACTTT. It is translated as CASSLGQVNSPLHF.

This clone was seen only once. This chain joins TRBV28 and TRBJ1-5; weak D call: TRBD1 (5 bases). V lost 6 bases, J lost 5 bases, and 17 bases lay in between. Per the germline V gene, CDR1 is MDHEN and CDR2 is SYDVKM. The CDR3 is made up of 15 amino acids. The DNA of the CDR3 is TGTGCCAGCAGCCGAAGGGGTTCCTCATATCAGCCCCAGCATTTT. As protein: CASSRRGSSYQPQHF.

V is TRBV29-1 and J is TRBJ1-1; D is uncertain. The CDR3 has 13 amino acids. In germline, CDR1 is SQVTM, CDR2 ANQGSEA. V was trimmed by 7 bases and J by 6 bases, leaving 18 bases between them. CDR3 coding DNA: TGCAGCGCCGGTGAGGGAGGTGACGCTGAAGCTTTCTTT. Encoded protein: CSAGEGGDAEAFF.

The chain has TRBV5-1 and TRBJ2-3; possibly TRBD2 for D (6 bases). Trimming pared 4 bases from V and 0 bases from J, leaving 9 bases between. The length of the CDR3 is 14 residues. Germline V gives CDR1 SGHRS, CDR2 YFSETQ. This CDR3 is CASSGGTSTDTQYF. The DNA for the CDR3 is TGCGCCAGCAGCGGGGGGACGAGCACAGATACGCAGTATTTT.

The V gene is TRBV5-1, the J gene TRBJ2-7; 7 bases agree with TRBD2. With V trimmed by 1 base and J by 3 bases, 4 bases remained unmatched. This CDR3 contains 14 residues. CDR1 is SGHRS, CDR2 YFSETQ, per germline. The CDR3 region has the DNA TGCGCCAGCAGCTTGTCCAGCGGGGTCTACGAGCAGTACTTC. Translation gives CASSLSSGVYEQYF.

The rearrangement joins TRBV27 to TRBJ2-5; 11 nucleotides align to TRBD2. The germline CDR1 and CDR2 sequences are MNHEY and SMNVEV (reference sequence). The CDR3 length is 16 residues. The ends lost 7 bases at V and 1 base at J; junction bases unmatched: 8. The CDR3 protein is CASNPTSGSLQETQYF. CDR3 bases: TGTGCCAGCAACCCTACTAGCGGGAGTCTCCAAGAGACCCAGTACTTC.